The 20 T cell receptor beta chains given below trace back to one sample, sequenced in a study of cytotoxic CD8 clonotypes in ibrutinib-treated CLL. Generated by immunoSEQ multiplex PCR, the TCRdb table keeps only in-frame clones and is missing some. The table includes just over 200,000 clones, roughly three quarters detected once. The sequencing used PBMCs, collected after 12 months of ibrutinib treatment. The receptor source for this set is a human donor with chronic lymphocytic leukemia.

The rearrangement uses TRBV4-2 and TRBJ2-1; 11 nucleotides line up with TRBD2. CDR1 LGHNA and CDR2 YNFKEQ come from the germline V gene. Trimming took 6 bases from V and 8 from J; bases not matched to a gene: 9. This CDR3 has 15 residues. CDR3 nucleotides: TGTGCCAGCAGGTCGACTAGCGGGACTCCGTATGAGCAGTTCTTC. Translating gives CASRSTSGTPYEQFF.

In its sample, this clone was seen once. The chain has TRBV19 and TRBJ2-1; 10 positions agree with TRBD1. The V gene end was trimmed by 3 bases and the J gene end by 10 bases; junction bases not matched to a gene: 9. The germline CDR1 and CDR2 sequences are LNHDA and SQIVND (reference sequence). There are 15 residues in the CDR3. The CDR3 DNA sequence: TGTGCCAGTAGTATGGGCGGGACAGGGGTAGGGGAGCAGTTCTTC. The encoded protein is CASSMGGTGVGEQFF.

V and J are TRBV18 and TRBJ2-7; D unresolved. This CDR3 is 12 amino acids long. V was trimmed by 0 bases and J by 4 bases, leaving 4 bases between them. CDR1 is KGHSH, CDR2 LQKENI, per germline. CDR3 region: CASSPPGYEQYF. Written as DNA, the CDR3 is TGTGCCAGCTCACCACCGGGATACGAGCAGTACTTC. Together with reference TRBV18 and TRBJ2-7, the CDR3 gives the full variable domain: NAGVMQNPRHLVRRRGQEARLRCSPMKGHSHVYWYRQLPEEGLKFMVYLQKENIIDESGMPKERFSAEFPKEGPSILRIQQVVRGDSAAYFCASSPPGYEQYFGPGTRLTVT.

The V gene is TRBV14, the J gene TRBJ2-7; TRBD1 matches 8 bases. V dropped 4 bases and J dropped 5; count of bases not matched to a gene: 10. Germline V gene data show CDR1 as SGHDN and CDR2 as FVKESK. This CDR3 is built from 15 residues. This CDR3 is CASSLGQGGYDEQYF. In nucleotides, the CDR3 is TGTGCCAGCAGCCTCGGACAGGGAGGATATGACGAGCAGTACTTC. Together with reference TRBV14 and TRBJ2-7, the CDR3 gives the full variable domain: EAGVTQFPSHSVIEKGQTVTLRCDPISGHDNLYWYRRVMGKEIKFLLHFVKESKQDESGMPNNRFLAERTGGTYSTLKVQPAELEDSGVYFCASSLGQGGYDEQYFGPGTRLTVT.

V is TRBV19 and J is TRBJ1-2, with D perhaps matching TRBD1 (5 bases). The CDR3 has 14 amino acids. Trimming shortened V by 3 bases and J by 3 bases, and 11 bases separated the two germline ends. CDR1 is LNHDA and CDR2 is SQIVND in the germline V gene (reference sequence). The CDR3 nucleotides are TGTGCCAGTAGTATTAGCCAAGGGGACTATGGCTACACCTTC. As protein: CASSISQGDYGYTF.

This sequence joins TRBV7-8 and TRBJ2-1, with a weak D call TRBD2 (5 bases). The CDR3 length is 15 residues. Trimming stripped 4 bases from V and 4 bases from J, with 14 bases between. Germline lookup yields CDR1 SGHVS and CDR2 FQNEAQ. As DNA, the CDR3 is TGTGCCAGCAGCTCCCTACGCTCGGGATACAATGAGCAGTTCTTC. The encoded protein is CASSSLRSGYNEQFF. The full variable domain, in which reference TRBV7-8 and TRBJ2-1 provide the parts outside the CDR3, is GAGVSQSPRYKVAKRGQDVALRCDPISGHVSLFWYQQALGQGPEFLTYFQNEAQLDKSGLPSDRFFAERPEGSVSTLKIQRTQQEDSAVYLCASSSLRSGYNEQFFGPGTRLTVL.

V gene TRBV5-4 combines with J gene TRBJ2-3, with D possibly being TRBD1 or TRBD2 (6 bases each). There are 15 residues in the CDR3. V was pared by 0 bases and J by 5 bases, with 13 bases between. Per germline, CDR1 SGHNT and CDR2 YYREEE (reference sequence). DNA for the CDR3: TGTGCCAGCAGCTTGGATGGGGGGCGCGGAGATACGCAGTATTTT. Translating gives CASSLDGGRGDTQYF.

The chain couples TRBV5-1 to TRBJ1-1; 8 bases align to TRBD1. CDR3 length: 14 amino acids. CDR1 is SGHRS, CDR2 YFSETQ, per germline. V was pared by 0 bases and J by 4 bases, with 2 bases of the junction left unmatched. CDR3 sequence: CASSLGQGSTEAFF. The CDR3 nucleotides are TGCGCCAGCAGCTTGGGACAGGGGAGCACTGAAGCTTTCTTT.

The V call is TRBV10-2, the J call TRBJ2-5; D is perhaps TRBD2 (6 bases). The CDR3 sequence is 14 residues long. Germline V CDR1 and CDR2: WSHSY, SAAADI. Trimming removed 5 bases from V and 0 bases from J, with 10 bases in between. The CDR3 DNA is TGCGCCAGCAGTCGAGCGGGCGACCAAGAGACCCAGTACTTC. Amino acids: CASSRAGDQETQYF.

This rearrangement joins TRBV10-2 to TRBJ1-2; 7 nucleotides line up with TRBD1. V lost 6 bases, J lost 4 bases, and 8 bases stayed unmatched. The germline V gene encodes CDR1 WSHSY and CDR2 SAAADI. The CDR3 consists of 14 residues. CDR3 nucleotides: TGCGCCAGCAGGGCCGGGACAGATTCCTATGGCTACACCTTC. Protein product: CASRAGTDSYGYTF.

In this sample, this clone turned up once. The CDR3 DNA follows: TGTGCCAGCAGGCCGCTGGGGTCGAACACCGGGGAGCTGTTTTTT. Translation gives CASRPLGSNTGELFF. The V call is TRBV27, the J call TRBJ2-2; D not certain. V was pared by 6 bases and J by 0 bases, with 11 bases between. CDR1 and CDR2 (germline): MNHEY, SMNVEV (reference sequence). CDR3 size: 15 residues.

The CDR3 protein is CASSLGPGTPYNEQFF. The CDR3 nucleotides read TGTGCCAGCAGCTTAGGGCCGGGGACCCCCTACAATGAGCAGTTCTTC. V usage is TRBV11-2 and J usage is TRBJ2-1, with D perhaps assigned TRBD1 or TRBD2 (5 bases each). Germline V gene sequence: CDR1 SGHAT, CDR2 FQNNGV. CDR3 size: 16 residues. Deletions cut 1 base from V and 2 bases from J, with 12 bases between.

The V and J genes are TRBV28 and TRBJ2-5; a possible D gene is TRBD1 (5 bases). The CDR3 sequence is 15 residues long. Trimming pared 5 bases from V and 3 bases from J, leaving 16 bases between. Looked up from germline, CDR1 is MDHEN and CDR2 is SYDVKM. For the CDR3, the DNA is TGTGCCAGCAGTCAACAACGACGACAGAAAGAGACCCAGTACTTC. Protein sequence: CASSQQRRQKETQYF.

This chain links TRBV2 with TRBJ2-1, with 9 bases fitting TRBD2. Germline V gene lookup returns CDR1 SNHLY and CDR2 FYNNEI. The V segment lost 6 bases and the J segment 1 base; nucleotides outside the gene matches: 4. This CDR3 has 15 amino acids. Written as DNA, the CDR3 is TGTGCCAGCAGGATGACTAGCGGTTCCTACAATGAGCAGTTCTTC. Translation: CASRMTSGSYNEQFF.

The chain recombines TRBV15 with TRBJ2-7; D ambiguous. This CDR3 region has 17 residues. Per the germline V gene, CDR1 is LNHNV and CDR2 is YYDKDF (reference sequence). Trimming shortened V by 0 bases and J by 0 bases, and 15 bases separated the two germline ends. The CDR3 nucleotides read TGTGCCACCAGCAGAGATCGGGCTTCTACCCGCTCCTACGAGCAGTACTTC. This codes for CATSRDRASTRSYEQYF.

The chain combines TRBV9 with TRBJ2-3; 9 bases map to TRBD2. The V gene end was trimmed by 0 bases and the J gene end by 4 bases; junction bases not matched to a gene: 9. The CDR3 is 17 amino acids. Per the germline V gene, CDR1 is SGDLS and CDR2 is YYNGEE. The CDR3 nucleotides read TGTGCCAGCAGCGTAGTTGGACTAGCGTTTCGCCCAGATACGCAGTATTTT. Translating gives CASSVVGLAFRPDTQYF.

V usage is TRBV19 and J usage is TRBJ2-7; the D gene could be TRBD1 or TRBD2 (5 bases each). CDR3 length equals 17 residues. Germline V gene lookup returns CDR1 LNHDA and CDR2 SQIVND (reference sequence). V lost 5 bases and J lost 4, with 24 bases in between. This CDR3 reads CASSDVGPGLGSYEQYF. CDR3 coding DNA: TGTGCCAGTAGTGACGTCGGTCCGGGGCTCGGGTCTTACGAGCAGTACTTC.

J is TRBJ2-2 and V is TRBV30, with TRBD1 matching 7 bases. CDR1 and CDR2 from the germline V gene are GTSNPN and SVGIG (reference sequence). The CDR3 contains 15 residues. V gave up 0 bases and J gave up 6 bases; unmatched junction bases: 7. The CDR3: CAWSVRDRDSGELFF. CDR3 nucleotides: TGTGCCTGGAGTGTACGAGACAGGGATTCCGGGGAGCTGTTTTTT.

V usage is TRBV6-6 and J usage is TRBJ2-2; 8 nucleotides line up with TRBD1. The CDR3 spans 15 residues. The junction had 5 bases not matched to a gene; V was cut back by 5 bases and J by 3 bases. Germline CDR1 MNHNY, CDR2 SVGAGI (reference sequence). CDR3: CASSLRTGYTGELFF. The CDR3 DNA sequence: TGTGCCAGCAGTCTCAGGACAGGGTACACCGGGGAGCTGTTTTTT.

This CDR3 is CASSTTGRSNRSYEQYF. Here the CDR3 DNA reads TGTGCCAGCTCAACCACGGGACGGTCAAACAGGTCCTACGAGCAGTACTTC. The chain recombines TRBV18 with TRBJ2-7; either TRBD1 or TRBD2 may fit D (5 bases each). V gave up 5 bases and J gave up 1 base, with 21 bases separating them. This CDR3 comprises 17 residues. Per the germline V gene, CDR1 is KGHSH and CDR2 is LQKENI.